This is a list of T cell receptor beta chains from one sample in a study of cytomegalovirus exposure and HLA in healthy donors. Some clones are missing from TCRdb's copy, which holds only in-frame ones; the method was immunoSEQ multiplex PCR. The data show 90,000 to 150,000 clones, 88% seen once. The source material was PBMCs. Receptors were obtained from a man between 18 and 35 years old in good health and CMV-seronegative. The CDR3 runs from the conserved cysteine through the conserved F or W. Fields, in order: J gene, D gene, V gene, clone size, CDR3 protein, CDR3 DNA. A D gene is named only where the DNA matches it firmly. Clone size is given for some rows only: seen once, a few or many times, or a class if the clone is expanded.

j_call: TRBJ1-4; d_call: -; v_call: TRBV25-1; clone_size: -; cdr3_aa: CASKAAGFNEKLFF; cdr3_nt: TGTGCCAGCAAGGCGGCGGGTTTCAATGAAAAACTGTTTTTT
j_call: TRBJ2-7; d_call: TRBD1; v_call: TRBV5-5; clone_size: -; cdr3_aa: CASSLPQGVGYEQYF; cdr3_nt: TGTGCCAGCAGCTTGCCACAGGGGGTAGGGTACGAGCAGTACTTC
j_call: TRBJ1-2; d_call: -; v_call: TRBV27; clone_size: -; cdr3_aa: CASSTGPGHGYTF; cdr3_nt: TGTGCCAGCAGTACAGGACCCGGACATGGCTACACCTTC
j_call: TRBJ2-7; d_call: TRBD1; v_call: TRBV4-3; clone_size: -; cdr3_aa: CARSQDVLTGPGNEQYF; cdr3_nt: TGCGCCAGAAGCCAAGACGTTCTGACAGGGCCTGGTAACGAGCAGTACTTC
j_call: TRBJ1-5; d_call: -; v_call: TRBV18; clone_size: -; cdr3_aa: CASGGDSNQPQHF; cdr3_nt: TGTGCCAGCGGAGGGGATAGCAATCAGCCCCAGCATTTT
j_call: TRBJ2-3; d_call: TRBD2; v_call: TRBV5-1; clone_size: -; cdr3_aa: CASSLALTSGGNTDTQYF; cdr3_nt: TGCGCCAGCAGCTTGGCCTTGACTAGCGGGGGTAACACAGATACGCAGTATTTT
j_call: TRBJ1-5; d_call: -; v_call: TRBV6-5; clone_size: few; cdr3_aa: CASRPDSRGRPQHF; cdr3_nt: TGTGCCAGCAGACCGGACAGCCGTGGTAGGCCCCAGCATTTT
j_call: TRBJ1-2; d_call: -; v_call: TRBV28; clone_size: -; cdr3_aa: CASSLTQGVTIRGYTF; cdr3_nt: TGTGCCAGCAGTTTAACCCAGGGCGTAACTATCCGGGGCTACACCTTC
j_call: TRBJ2-7; d_call: TRBD1; v_call: TRBV9; clone_size: -; cdr3_aa: CASSVGGTGYEQYF; cdr3_nt: TGTGCCAGCAGCGTAGGGGGGACAGGCTACGAGCAGTACTTC
j_call: TRBJ2-5; d_call: TRBD1; v_call: TRBV5-1; clone_size: -; cdr3_aa: CASRPTGGPETQYF; cdr3_nt: TGCGCCAGCAGACCTACAGGGGGCCCAGAGACCCAGTACTTC
j_call: TRBJ2-7; d_call: -; v_call: TRBV6-4; clone_size: once; cdr3_aa: CASSASDRTYEQYF; cdr3_nt: TGTGCCAGCAGTGCCTCCGACAGGACCTACGAGCAGTACTTC